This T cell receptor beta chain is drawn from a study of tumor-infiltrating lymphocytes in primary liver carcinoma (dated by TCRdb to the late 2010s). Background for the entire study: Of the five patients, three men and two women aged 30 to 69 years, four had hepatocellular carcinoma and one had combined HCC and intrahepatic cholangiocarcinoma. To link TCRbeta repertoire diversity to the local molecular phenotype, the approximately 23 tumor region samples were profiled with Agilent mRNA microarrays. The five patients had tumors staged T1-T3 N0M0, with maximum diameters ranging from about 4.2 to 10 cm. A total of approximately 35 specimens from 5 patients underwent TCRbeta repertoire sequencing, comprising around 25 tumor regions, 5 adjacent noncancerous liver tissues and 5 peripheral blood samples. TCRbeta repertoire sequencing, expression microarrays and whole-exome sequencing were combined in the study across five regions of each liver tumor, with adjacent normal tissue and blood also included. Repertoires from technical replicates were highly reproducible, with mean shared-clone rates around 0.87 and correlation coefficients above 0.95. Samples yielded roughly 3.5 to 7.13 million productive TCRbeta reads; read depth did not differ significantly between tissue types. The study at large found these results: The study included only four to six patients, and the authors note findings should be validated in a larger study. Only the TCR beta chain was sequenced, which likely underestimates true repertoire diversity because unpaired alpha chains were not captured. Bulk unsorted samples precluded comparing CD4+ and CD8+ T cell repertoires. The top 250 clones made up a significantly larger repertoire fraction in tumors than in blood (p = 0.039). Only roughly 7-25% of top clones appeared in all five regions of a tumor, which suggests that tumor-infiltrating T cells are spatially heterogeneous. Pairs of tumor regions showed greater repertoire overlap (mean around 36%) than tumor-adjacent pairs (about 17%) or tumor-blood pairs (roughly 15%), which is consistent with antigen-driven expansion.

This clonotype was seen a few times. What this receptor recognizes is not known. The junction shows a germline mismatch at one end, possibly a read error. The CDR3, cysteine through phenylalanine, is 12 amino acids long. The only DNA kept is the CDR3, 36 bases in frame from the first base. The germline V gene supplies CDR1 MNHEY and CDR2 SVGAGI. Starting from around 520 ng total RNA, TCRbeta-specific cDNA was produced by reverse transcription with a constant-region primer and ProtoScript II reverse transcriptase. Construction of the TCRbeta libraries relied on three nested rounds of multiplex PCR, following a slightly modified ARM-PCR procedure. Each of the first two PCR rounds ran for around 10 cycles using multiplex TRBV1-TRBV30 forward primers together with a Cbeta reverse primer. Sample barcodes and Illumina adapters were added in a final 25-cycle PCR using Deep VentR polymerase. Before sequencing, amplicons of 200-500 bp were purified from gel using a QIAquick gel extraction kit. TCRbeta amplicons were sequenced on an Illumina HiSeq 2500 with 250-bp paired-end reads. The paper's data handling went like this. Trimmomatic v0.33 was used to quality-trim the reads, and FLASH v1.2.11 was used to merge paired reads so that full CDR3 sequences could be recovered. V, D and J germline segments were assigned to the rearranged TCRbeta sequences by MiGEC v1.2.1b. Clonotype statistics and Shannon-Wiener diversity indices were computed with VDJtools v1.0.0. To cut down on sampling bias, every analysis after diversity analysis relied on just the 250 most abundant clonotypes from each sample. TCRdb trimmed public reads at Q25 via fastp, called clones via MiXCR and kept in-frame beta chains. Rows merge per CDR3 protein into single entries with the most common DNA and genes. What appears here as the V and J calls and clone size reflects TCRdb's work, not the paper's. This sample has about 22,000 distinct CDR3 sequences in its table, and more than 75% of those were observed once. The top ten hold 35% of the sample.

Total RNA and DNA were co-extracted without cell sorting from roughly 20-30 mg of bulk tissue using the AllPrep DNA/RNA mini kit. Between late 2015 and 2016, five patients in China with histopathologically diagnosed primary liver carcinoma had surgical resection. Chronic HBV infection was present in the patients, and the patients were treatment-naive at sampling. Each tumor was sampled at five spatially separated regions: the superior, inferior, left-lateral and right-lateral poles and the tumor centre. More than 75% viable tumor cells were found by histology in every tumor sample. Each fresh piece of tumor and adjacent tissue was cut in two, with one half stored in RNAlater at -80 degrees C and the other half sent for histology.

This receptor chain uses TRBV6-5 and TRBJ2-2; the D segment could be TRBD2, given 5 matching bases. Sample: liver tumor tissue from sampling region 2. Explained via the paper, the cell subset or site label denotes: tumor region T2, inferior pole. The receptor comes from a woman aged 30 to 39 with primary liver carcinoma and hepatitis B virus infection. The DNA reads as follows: TGTGCCAGCAGTTACTTAGCCGGGGAGCTGCTTTTT. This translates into CASSYLAGELLF.